The source of this T cell receptor beta chain is a study of PD-L1 blockade in urothelial cancer. About the research overall: Males with bladder-origin urothelial cancer constituted most of the roughly 29 patients. Notes on the study in general: It was durable-benefit patients whose tumor-associated blood clones expanded more at 3 weeks.

CDR3 length: 17 amino acids. The germline CDR1 and CDR2 sequences are SGHTS and YDEGEE. Trimming left V 2 bases short and J 3 bases short, with 20 bases between. A word on this clone: Its cognate antigen is unknown.

Synthetic spike-ins, TCR analog templates, were added into each PCR. Clones were read by immunoSEQ multiplex PCR, and TCRdb kept only the in-frame ones, dropping some. The sample contains about 40,000 clones, approximately 84% of which appear only once. Regarding time point: peripheral blood 6 weeks after treatment start. The J gene is TRBJ1-2, the V gene TRBV5-8; D unclear. This sample comprised PBMCs, obtained around atezolizumab (anti-PD-L1) treatment. The sequence came from a man aged 65 to 79 with urothelial cancer. Here the CDR3 reads CASSFPFGRQIDYGYTF. The CDR3 region has the DNA TGTGCCAGCAGCTTCCCCTTCGGCAGGCAAATAGACTATGGCTACACCTTC. The variable domain in full, with the rest retrieved from reference TRBV5-8 and TRBJ1-2, is EAGVTQSPTHLIKTRGQQATLRCSPISGHTSVYWYQQALGLGLQFLLWYDEGEERNRGNFPPRFSGRQFPNYSSELNVNALELEDSALYLCASSFPFGRQIDYGYTFGSGTRLTVV.